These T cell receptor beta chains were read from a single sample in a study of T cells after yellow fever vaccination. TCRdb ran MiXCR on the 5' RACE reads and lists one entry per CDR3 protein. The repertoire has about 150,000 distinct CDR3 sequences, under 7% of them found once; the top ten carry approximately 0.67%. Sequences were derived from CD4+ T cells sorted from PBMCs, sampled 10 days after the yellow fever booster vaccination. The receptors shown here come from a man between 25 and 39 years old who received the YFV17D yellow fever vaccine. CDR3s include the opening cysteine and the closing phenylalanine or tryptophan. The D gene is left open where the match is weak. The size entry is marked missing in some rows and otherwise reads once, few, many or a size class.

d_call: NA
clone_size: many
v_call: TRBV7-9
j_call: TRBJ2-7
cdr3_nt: TGTGCCAGCAGCATTACGGGAGCTACCTACGAGCAGTACTTC
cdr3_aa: CASSITGATYEQYF

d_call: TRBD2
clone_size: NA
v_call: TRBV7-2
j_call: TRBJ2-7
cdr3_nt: TGTGCCAGCAGGTTGGCCGGGACTAACTACGAGCAGTACTTC
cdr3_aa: CASRLAGTNYEQYF

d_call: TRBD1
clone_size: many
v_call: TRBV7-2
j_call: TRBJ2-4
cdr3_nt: TGTGCCAGCAGCGCCAAATACAGGGGAGACATTCAGTACTTC
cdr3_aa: CASSAKYRGDIQYF

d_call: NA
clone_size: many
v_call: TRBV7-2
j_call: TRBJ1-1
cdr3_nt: TGTGCCAGCAGCTTAAAGGGGGGGGGATTGCGAACTGAAGCTTTCTTT
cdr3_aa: CASSLKGGGLRTEAFF

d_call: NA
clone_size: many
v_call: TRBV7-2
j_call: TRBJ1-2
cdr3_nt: TGTGCCAGCAGCCCGAGGACATCCTATGGCTACACCTTC
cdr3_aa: CASSPRTSYGYTF

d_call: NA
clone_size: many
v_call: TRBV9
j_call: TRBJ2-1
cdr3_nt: TGTGCCAGCGGTAACAATGAGCAGTTCTTC
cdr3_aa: CASGNNEQFF

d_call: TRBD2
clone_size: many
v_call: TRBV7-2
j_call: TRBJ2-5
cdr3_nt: TGTGCCAGCAGCGTAGCGGGGAGCCAAGAGACCCAGTACTTC
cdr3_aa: CASSVAGSQETQYF

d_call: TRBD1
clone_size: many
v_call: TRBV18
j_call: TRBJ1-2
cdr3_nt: TGTGCCAGCTCACGGGACAGCCCAAAAGGCTACACCTTC
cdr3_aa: CASSRDSPKGYTF

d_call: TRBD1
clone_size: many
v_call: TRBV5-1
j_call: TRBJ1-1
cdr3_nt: TGCGCCAGCAGCGGAAACGAAAAGGGGGCCAGGACTGAAGCTTTCTTT
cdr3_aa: CASSGNEKGARTEAFF

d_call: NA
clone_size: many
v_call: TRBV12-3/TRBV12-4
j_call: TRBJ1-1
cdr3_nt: TGTGCCAGCAGTACGAACAGGGAGACGGGTACTGAAGCTTTCTTT
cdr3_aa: CASSTNRETGTEAFF

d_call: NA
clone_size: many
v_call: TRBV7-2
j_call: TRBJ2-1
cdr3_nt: TGTGCCAGCAGCTTGAGAGGGTCCGGGAATGAGCAGTTCTTC
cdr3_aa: CASSLRGSGNEQFF

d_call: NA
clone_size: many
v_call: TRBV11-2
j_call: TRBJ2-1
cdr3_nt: TGTGCCAGCACCTCGACTAGCTCCTACAATGAGCAGTTCTTC
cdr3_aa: CASTSTSSYNEQFF

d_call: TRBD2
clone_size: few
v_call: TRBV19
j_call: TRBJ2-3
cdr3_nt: TGTGCCAGTAGTTCCGTCGCGGGAGTTTTAGATACGCAGTATTTT
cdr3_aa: CASSSVAGVLDTQYF

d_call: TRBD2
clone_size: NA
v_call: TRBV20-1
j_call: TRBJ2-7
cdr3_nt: TGCTGTGCCCTACGGTACGGGACTAGCGGGAGCTACGAGCAGTACTTC
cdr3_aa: CCALRYGTSGSYEQYF

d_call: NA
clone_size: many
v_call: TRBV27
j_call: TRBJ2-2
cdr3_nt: TGTGCCAGCAGTTTATCGAGAGGACAGAGTTCCGGGGAGCTGTTTTTT
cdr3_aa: CASSLSRGQSSGELFF

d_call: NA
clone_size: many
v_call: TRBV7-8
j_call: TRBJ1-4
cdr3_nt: TGTGCCAGCAGCCCCCCCGGGACAACTAATGAAAAACTGTTTTTT
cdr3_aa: CASSPPGTTNEKLFF

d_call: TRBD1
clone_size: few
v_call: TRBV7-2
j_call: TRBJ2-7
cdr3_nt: TGTGCCAGCAGCTTAGCTGGGGACAGCCAGTACTTC
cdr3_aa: CASSLAGDSQYF

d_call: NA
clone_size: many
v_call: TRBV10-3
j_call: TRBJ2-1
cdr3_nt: TGTGCCATCAGTCGTGACGGCTCCTACAATGAGCAGTTCTTC
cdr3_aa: CAISRDGSYNEQFF

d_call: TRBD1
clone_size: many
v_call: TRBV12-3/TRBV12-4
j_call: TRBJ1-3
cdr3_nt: TGTGCCAGCAGCCGCGCGTGGGACAGGGAAAACACCATATATTTT
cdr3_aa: CASSRAWDRENTIYF

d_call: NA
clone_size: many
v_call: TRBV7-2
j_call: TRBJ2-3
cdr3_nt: TGTGCCAGCAGCTTATTCCGAGCTAGAGATACGCAGTATTTT
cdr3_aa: CASSLFRARDTQYF

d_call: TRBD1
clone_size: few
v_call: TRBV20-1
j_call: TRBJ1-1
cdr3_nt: TGCAGTGCTAAACTACAGGGGATGAACACTGAAGCTTTCTTT
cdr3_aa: CSAKLQGMNTEAFF